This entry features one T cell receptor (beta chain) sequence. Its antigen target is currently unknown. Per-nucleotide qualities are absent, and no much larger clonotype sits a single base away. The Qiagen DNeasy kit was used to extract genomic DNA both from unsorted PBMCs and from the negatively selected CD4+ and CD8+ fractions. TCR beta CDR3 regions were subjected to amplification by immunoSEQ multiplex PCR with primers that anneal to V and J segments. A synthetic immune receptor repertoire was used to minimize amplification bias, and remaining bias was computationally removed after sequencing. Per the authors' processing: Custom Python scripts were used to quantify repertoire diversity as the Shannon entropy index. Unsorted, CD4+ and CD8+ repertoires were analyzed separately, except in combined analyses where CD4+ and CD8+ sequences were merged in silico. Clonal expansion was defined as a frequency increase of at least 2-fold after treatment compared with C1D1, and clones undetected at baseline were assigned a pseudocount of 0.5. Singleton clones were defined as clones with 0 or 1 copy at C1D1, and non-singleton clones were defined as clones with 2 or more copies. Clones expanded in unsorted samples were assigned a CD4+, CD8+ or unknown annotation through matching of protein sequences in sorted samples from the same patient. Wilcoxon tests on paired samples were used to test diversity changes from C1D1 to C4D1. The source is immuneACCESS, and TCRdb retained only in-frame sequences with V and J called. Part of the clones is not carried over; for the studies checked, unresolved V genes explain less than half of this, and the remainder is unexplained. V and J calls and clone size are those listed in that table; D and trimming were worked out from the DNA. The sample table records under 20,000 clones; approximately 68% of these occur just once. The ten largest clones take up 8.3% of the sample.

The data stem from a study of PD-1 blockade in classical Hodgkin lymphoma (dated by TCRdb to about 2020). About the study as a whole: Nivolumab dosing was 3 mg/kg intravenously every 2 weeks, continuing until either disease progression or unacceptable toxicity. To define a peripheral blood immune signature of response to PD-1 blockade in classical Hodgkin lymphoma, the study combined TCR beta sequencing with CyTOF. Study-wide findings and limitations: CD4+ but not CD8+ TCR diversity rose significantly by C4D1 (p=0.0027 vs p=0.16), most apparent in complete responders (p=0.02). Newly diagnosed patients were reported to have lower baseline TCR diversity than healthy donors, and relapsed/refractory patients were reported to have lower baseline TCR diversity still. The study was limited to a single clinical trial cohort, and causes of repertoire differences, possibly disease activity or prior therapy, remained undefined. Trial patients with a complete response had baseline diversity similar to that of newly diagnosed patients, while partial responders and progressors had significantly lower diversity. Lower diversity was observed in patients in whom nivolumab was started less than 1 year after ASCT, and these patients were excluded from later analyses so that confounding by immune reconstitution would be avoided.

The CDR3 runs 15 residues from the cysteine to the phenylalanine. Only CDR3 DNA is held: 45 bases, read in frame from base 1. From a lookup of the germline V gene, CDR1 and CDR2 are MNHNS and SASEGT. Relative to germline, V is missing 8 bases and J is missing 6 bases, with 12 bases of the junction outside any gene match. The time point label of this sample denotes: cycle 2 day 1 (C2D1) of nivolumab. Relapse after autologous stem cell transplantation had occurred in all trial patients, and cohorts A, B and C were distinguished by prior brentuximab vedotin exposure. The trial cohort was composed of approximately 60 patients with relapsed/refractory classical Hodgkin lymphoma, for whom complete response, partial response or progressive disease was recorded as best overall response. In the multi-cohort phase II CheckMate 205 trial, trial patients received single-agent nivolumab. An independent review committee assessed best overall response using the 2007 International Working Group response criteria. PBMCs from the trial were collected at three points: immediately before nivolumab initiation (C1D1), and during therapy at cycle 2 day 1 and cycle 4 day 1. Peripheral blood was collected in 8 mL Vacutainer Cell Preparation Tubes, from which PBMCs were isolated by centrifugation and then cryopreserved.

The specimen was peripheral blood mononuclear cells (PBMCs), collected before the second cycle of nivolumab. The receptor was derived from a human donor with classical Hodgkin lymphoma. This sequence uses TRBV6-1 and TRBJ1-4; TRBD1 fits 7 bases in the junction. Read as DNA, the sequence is TGTGCCAGCGGCTCCTGGGTAGGGGGCTATGAAAAACTGTTTTTT. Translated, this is CASGSWVGGYEKLFF.